This TCR beta chain was identified in a study of Graves' ophthalmopathy and Graves' hyperthyroidism. Looking at the study overall: There was a collection of peripheral blood at initial diagnosis, before any treatment.

All donors with ophthalmopathy were recorded as having moderate-to-severe activity, CAS ≥3, NOSPECS ≥4 and a duration under 3 months. Uncontrolled infections, pregnancy, lactation or other autoimmune diseases led to patient exclusion. Serum thyroxine and TRAb, along with clinical symptoms, thyroid ultrasound and orbital computed tomography, were what diagnosis relied on. Germline assignment: CDR1 MNHEY and CDR2 SVGEGT. The CDR3 has 14 amino acids. J was trimmed by 6 bases and V by 7 bases; bases with no gene match: 9. Amplified material comprised TCR beta CDR3 regions derived from RNA transcripts. A first-round RT-PCR used HTBI primers, followed by a second-round multiplex PCR. TCRdb reanalysed the multiplex PCR reads using MiXCR and keeps one entry per CDR3 protein. The table lists approximately 150,000 distinct CDR3 sequences, under 45% of them singletons.

The receptor was isolated from a young man with Graves' ophthalmopathy. Sequences were obtained from peripheral blood. The rearrangement uses TRBV6-2 or TRBV6-3 and TRBJ1-5, with 7 bases that match TRBD1. CDR3 DNA: TGTGCCAGCAAGGAAGCCAGGGGGACTCAGCCCCAGCATTTT. This encodes CASKEARGTQPQHF.